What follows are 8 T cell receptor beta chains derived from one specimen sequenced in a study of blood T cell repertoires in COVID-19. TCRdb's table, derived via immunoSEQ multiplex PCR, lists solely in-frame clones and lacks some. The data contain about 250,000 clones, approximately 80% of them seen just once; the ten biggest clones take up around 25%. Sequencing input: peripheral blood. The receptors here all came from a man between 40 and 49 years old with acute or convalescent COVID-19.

The CDR3 sequence is CASSLGQENTEAFF. DNA for the CDR3: TGCGCCAGCAGCTTGGGGCAGGAGAACACTGAAGCTTTCTTT. The chain carries TRBV5-1 and TRBJ1-1; D not certain. With 0 bases removed from V and 1 base from J, the gap between germline ends came to 7 bases. The V gene's germline CDR1 is SGHRS and CDR2 YFSETQ. This CDR3 has 14 amino acids.

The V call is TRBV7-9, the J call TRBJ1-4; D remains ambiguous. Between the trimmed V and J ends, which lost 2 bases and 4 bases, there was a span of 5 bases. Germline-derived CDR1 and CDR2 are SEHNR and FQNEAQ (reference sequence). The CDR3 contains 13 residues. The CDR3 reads CASSLMSNEKLFF. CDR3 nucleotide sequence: TGTGCCAGCAGCTTAATGAGTAATGAAAAACTGTTTTTT.

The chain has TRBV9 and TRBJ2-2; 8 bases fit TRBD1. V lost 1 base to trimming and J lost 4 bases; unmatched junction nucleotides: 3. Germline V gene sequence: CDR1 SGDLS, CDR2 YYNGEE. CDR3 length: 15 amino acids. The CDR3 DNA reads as TGTGCCAGCAGCGTACGGACAGGGCCCACCGGGGAGCTGTTTTTT. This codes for CASSVRTGPTGELFF.

CDR3 protein: CASRGLRQGYTF. The CDR3 DNA reads TGCGCCAGTAGAGGGTTGAGGCAAGGCTACACCTTC. The rearrangement joins TRBV5-1 to TRBJ1-2; D unclear. Trimming took 8 bases from V and 8 from J, leaving 16 bases between them. Looked up from germline, CDR1 is SGHRS and CDR2 is YFSETQ. The length of the CDR3 is 12 residues.

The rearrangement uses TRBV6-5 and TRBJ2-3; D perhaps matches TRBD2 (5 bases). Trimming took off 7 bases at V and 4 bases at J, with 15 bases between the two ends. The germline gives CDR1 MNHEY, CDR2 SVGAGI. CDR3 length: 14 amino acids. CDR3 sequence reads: CASTRGLESDTQYF. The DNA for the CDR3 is TGTGCCAGCACACGGGGTCTGGAGTCAGATACGCAGTATTTT.

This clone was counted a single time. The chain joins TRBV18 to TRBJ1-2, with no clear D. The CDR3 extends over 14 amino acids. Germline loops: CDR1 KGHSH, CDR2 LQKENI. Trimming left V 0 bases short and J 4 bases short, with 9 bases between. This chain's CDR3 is CASSPPAYIYGYTF. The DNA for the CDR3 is TGTGCCAGCTCACCACCCGCATACATCTATGGCTACACCTTC.

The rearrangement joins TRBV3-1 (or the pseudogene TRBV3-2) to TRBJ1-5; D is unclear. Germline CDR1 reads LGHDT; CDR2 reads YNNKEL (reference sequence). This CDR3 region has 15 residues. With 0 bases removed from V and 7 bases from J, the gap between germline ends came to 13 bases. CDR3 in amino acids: CASSQDSRGGQPQHF. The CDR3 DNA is TGTGCCAGCAGCCAAGATTCGCGGGGAGGCCAGCCCCAGCATTTT.

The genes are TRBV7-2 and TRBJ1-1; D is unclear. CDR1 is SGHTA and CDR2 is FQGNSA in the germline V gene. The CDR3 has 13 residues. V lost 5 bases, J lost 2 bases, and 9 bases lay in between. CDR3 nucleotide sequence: TGTGCCAGCAGCCTGAGCCGTAACACTGAAGCTTTCTTT. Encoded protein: CASSLSRNTEAFF.